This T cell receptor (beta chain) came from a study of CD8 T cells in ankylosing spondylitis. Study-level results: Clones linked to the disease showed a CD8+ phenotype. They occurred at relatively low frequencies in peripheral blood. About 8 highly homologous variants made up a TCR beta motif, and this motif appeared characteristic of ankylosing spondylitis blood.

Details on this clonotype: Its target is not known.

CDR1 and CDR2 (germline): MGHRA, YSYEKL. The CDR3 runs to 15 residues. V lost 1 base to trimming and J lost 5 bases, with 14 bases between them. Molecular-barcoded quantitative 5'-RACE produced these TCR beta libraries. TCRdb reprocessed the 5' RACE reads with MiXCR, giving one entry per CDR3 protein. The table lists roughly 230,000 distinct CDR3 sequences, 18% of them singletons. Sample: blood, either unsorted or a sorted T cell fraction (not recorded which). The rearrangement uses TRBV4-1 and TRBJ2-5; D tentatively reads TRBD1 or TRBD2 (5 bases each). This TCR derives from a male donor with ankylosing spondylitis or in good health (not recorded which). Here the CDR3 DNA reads TGCGCCAGCAGCCAAGTTCAGGGACGTCATGAGACCCAGTACTTC. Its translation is CASSQVQGRHETQYF.